This TCR beta chain was retrieved from a study of blood T cell repertoires in COVID-19. Overall study: The origin of the acute and convalescent COVID-19 samples was the United States, Italy and Spain. Sources were T cells, B-cell-depleted T cells, or PBMCs; the material itself was cDNA or gDNA.

Under the authors' procedure: How many nucleated cells were present was estimated from reference gene primer amplification. Profiled with immunoSEQ multiplex PCR; TCRdb holds only in-frame clones, not every one. The DNA was the basis for D and trimming; V, J and clone size are from that table. This table has about 120,000 clones, over 70% appearing once. The CDR3 covers 13 residues. V lost 2 bases, J lost 7 bases, and 9 bases lay in between. Germline V gives CDR1 SGHVS, CDR2 FQNEAQ. The origin of this receptor is a man in his sixties or seventies with acute or convalescent COVID-19. This chain uses TRBV7-8 with TRBJ1-5; D uncertain. Sequencing input: peripheral blood. The CDR3 is CASSLMVRQPQHF. The DNA of the CDR3 is TGTGCCAGCAGCTTAATGGTTCGGCAGCCCCAGCATTTT. Full variable domain (outside the CDR3, taken from reference TRBV7-8 and TRBJ1-5): GAGVSQSPRYKVAKRGQDVALRCDPISGHVSLFWYQQALGQGPEFLTYFQNEAQLDKSGLPSDRFFAERPEGSVSTLKIQRTQQEDSAVYLCASSLMVRQPQHFGDGTRLSIL.